Listed here are 27 T cell receptor beta chains from one sample, sequenced in a study of cytomegalovirus exposure and HLA in healthy donors. 60 Vbeta and 13 Jbeta primers were used in PCR. Measured with immunoSEQ multiplex PCR; TCRdb has only the in-frame clones, and not every one. The sample includes 200,000 to 300,000 clones, 80% to 90% of them seen just once. The specimen was PBMCs. These receptor sequences come from a woman aged 40 to 50 in good health and CMV-seropositive.

V gene TRBV30 combines with J gene TRBJ1-3; D gene uncertain. The germline V gene has CDR1 GTSNPN and CDR2 SVGIG (reference sequence). V was pared by 0 bases and J by 6 bases, with 6 bases between. The CDR3 is made up of 12 amino acids. This CDR3 reads CAWSVPVNTIYF. The DNA for the CDR3 is TGTGCCTGGAGTGTACCGGTAAACACCATATATTTT.

This rearrangement joins TRBV30 to TRBJ2-4; possibly TRBD1 for D (7 bases). The germline gives CDR1 GTSNPN, CDR2 SVGIG (reference sequence). The CDR3 consists of 12 residues. The V end lost 2 bases, the J end lost 9 bases, and 11 bases lay between the germline ends. The CDR3 coding sequence is TGTGCCTGGAGTTACAGGGGAGGCATTCAGTACTTC. As protein: CAWSYRGGIQYF.

V usage is TRBV2 and J usage is TRBJ2-5, with 7 bases aligning to TRBD1. The CDR3 is 14 amino acids. Germline V gene data show CDR1 as SNHLY and CDR2 as FYNNEI. The V segment lost 6 bases and the J segment 1 base; nucleotides outside the gene matches: 5. CDR3 DNA: TGTGCCAGCAGAGCCGGGACAGCCCAAGAGACCCAGTACTTC. Its translation is CASRAGTAQETQYF.

This clone has more than one count but fewer than ten. The chain couples TRBV5-1 to TRBJ2-7; no reliable D call. Germline V lookup: CDR1 SGHRS, CDR2 YFSETQ. V dropped 0 bases and J dropped 2 bases, with 9 bases sitting between them. This CDR3 region has 14 residues. The CDR3 sequence: CASSLDDWTYEQYF. The CDR3 DNA is TGCGCCAGCAGCTTGGATGACTGGACCTACGAGCAGTACTTC.

CDR3 in DNA: TGTGCCAGCAGCTTAGTACAGGTTGATCAGCCCCAGCATTTT. Protein sequence: CASSLVQVDQPQHF. The chain links TRBV7-8 to TRBJ1-5, with D possibly being TRBD1 (5 bases). Germline V gene sequence: CDR1 SGHVS, CDR2 FQNEAQ. V shed 1 base and J shed 5 bases, with 9 bases lying between them. The length of the CDR3 is 14 residues.

This chain links TRBV5-4 with TRBJ1-1; D is unresolved. The CDR3 totals 14 residues. CDR1 and CDR2 from the germline V gene are SGHNT and YYREEE (reference sequence). The V end lost 0 bases, the J end lost 4 bases, and 10 bases lay between the germline ends. Here the CDR3 DNA reads TGTGCCAGCAGCTTGGGGAGTTGGAGCACTGAAGCTTTCTTT. It specifies CASSLGSWSTEAFF.

V gene TRBV28 combines with J gene TRBJ1-5; 8 positions match TRBD1. V lost 10 bases to trimming and J lost 1 base; unmatched junction nucleotides: 3. This CDR3 is built from 13 residues. Germline V gene lookup returns CDR1 MDHEN and CDR2 SYDVKM. CDR3 in DNA: TGTGCCATTCGGACAGGGAGCAATCAGCCCCAGCATTTT. Its translation: CAIRTGSNQPQHF.

This clone was picked up a small number of times. The rearrangement joins TRBV10-3 to TRBJ2-2, with 7 bases identical to TRBD1. The CDR3 contains 17 residues. Germline values: CDR1 ENHRY, CDR2 SYGVKD. V gave up 0 bases and J gave up 2 bases; unmatched junction bases: 6. The CDR3 loop is CAISESLQGVNTGELFF. CDR3 in DNA: TGTGCCATCAGTGAGTCTTTGCAGGGGGTCAACACCGGGGAGCTGTTTTTT.

The chain links TRBV28 to TRBJ1-1; 9 positions match TRBD1. CDR1 is MDHEN, CDR2 SYDVKM, per germline. The CDR3 covers 16 residues. V shed 5 bases and J 0 bases; nucleotides not matched to a gene: 7. The CDR3: CASSAPGTGLNTEAFF. CDR3 nucleotide sequence: TGTGCCAGCAGTGCCCCCGGGACAGGGTTGAACACTGAAGCTTTCTTT.

The DNA for the CDR3 is TGTGCCATCAGTGATCCCCAGAGGTCCTACAATGAGCAGTTCTTC. This sequence encodes CAISDPQRSYNEQFF. The rearrangement links TRBV10-3 to TRBJ2-1; D not resolved. Germline CDR1 and CDR2: ENHRY and SYGVKD. This CDR3 comprises 15 residues. V shed 3 bases and J shed 1 base, with 10 bases lying between them.

This clone has just a few counts. The rearrangement joins TRBV27 to TRBJ2-5, with TRBD2 as a possible D gene (5 bases). V was trimmed by 2 bases and J by 2 bases, leaving 12 bases between them. Per germline, CDR1 MNHEY and CDR2 SMNVEV (reference sequence). The CDR3 runs 15 residues. The CDR3 nucleotides read TGTGCCAGCAGTTTACGAGGACTCGCTCAAGAGACCCAGTACTTC. It yields the protein CASSLRGLAQETQYF.

V is TRBV7-2 and J is TRBJ2-7, with 11 bases matching TRBD2. The length of the CDR3 is 15 residues. Germline loops: CDR1 SGHTA, CDR2 FQGNSA. With V trimmed by 3 bases and J by 5 bases, 6 bases remained unmatched. The CDR3 is CASSFAVAGGNEQYF. The CDR3 nucleotides read TGTGCCAGCAGCTTTGCCGTAGCGGGAGGGAACGAGCAGTACTTC.

V gene TRBV27 combines with J gene TRBJ2-5; 8 positions agree with TRBD2. The junction had 7 bases not matched to a gene; V was cut back by 2 bases and J by 5 bases. CDR3 size: 15 residues. Germline CDR1 reads MNHEY; CDR2 reads SMNVEV (reference sequence). The CDR3: CASSLRGTSRETQYF. The CDR3 DNA is TGTGCCAGCAGTTTAAGGGGGACTAGTCGGGAGACCCAGTACTTC.

This clone was counted a few times. The chain couples TRBV27 to TRBJ1-2; 12 nucleotides match TRBD1. Germline V lookup: CDR1 MNHEY, CDR2 SMNVEV (reference sequence). The CDR3 covers 18 residues. After removal of 0 bases from V and 1 base from J, the junction contained 6 bases not matched to a gene. CDR3 bases: TGTGCCAGCAGTTTATCGTGGGACAGGGGGCTCCGTAACTATGGCTACACCTTC. Translation: CASSLSWDRGLRNYGYTF.

The rearrangement joins TRBV28 to TRBJ2-1; 9 bases are a match to TRBD1. This CDR3 spans 12 amino acids. The J segment lost 8 bases and the V segment lost 11 bases, leaving 7 bases of the junction unmatched. Germline CDR1 reads MDHEN; CDR2 reads SYDVKM. The CDR3 reads CASGTGIDEQFF. The CDR3 DNA reads TGTGCCTCCGGGACAGGGATTGATGAGCAGTTCTTC.

Only a few counts were recorded for this clone. This sequence joins TRBV29-1 and TRBJ2-1; 11 nucleotides line up with TRBD2. The CDR3 has 15 residues. Germline trimming cut 6 bases from V and 9 bases from J; bases unmatched to any gene: 13. Looked up from germline, CDR1 is SQVTM and CDR2 is ANQGSEA. The chain's CDR3 is CSVPGGSGRGAEQFF. Here the CDR3 DNA reads TGCAGCGTCCCCGGGGGTAGCGGGAGGGGGGCTGAGCAGTTCTTC.

The chain uses TRBV7-2 and TRBJ2-7; TRBD2 matches at 7 bases. Per germline, CDR1 SGHTA and CDR2 FQGNSA. CDR3 size: 16 residues. V was pared by 4 bases and J by 2 bases, with 11 bases of the junction left unmatched. CDR3 in DNA: TGTGCCAGCAGCTCGGTAGGAGGACTAGTCCCCTACGAGCAGTACTTC. It translates to CASSSVGGLVPYEQYF.

By sample fraction, this clone is medium-sized (0.01 to 0.1%). Additional DNA sequences in this sample encode the identical CDR3. The chain carries TRBV5-6 and TRBJ1-1; a weak D match, TRBD1 (5 bases). Germline CDR1 and CDR2: SGHDT and YYEEEE. The CDR3 has 14 residues. Trimming cost V 0 bases and J 0 bases, with 6 bases left between them. CDR3 residues: CASSLDRLNTEAFF. CDR3 DNA: TGTGCCAGCAGCTTGGACAGGTTGAACACTGAAGCTTTCTTT.

The J gene is TRBJ2-7, the V gene TRBV6-5, with 8 nucleotides matching TRBD2. In germline, CDR1 is MNHEY, CDR2 SVGAGI. This CDR3 has 15 amino acids. The ends lost 6 bases at V and 3 bases at J; junction bases unmatched: 10. CDR3 sequence: CASSRTGLAFYEQYF. Written as DNA, the CDR3 is TGTGCCAGCAGCCGTACAGGACTAGCTTTCTACGAGCAGTACTTC.

V is TRBV4-3 and J is TRBJ2-6; the D is unclear. V gave up 1 base and J gave up 0 bases, with 16 bases separating them. CDR1 is LGHNA and CDR2 is YSLEER in the germline V gene. CDR3 length equals 19 residues. The CDR3: CASSQVGTRLHSGANVLTF. In DNA form, the CDR3 reads TGCGCCAGCAGCCAAGTGGGTACGAGGTTACACTCTGGGGCCAACGTCCTGACTTTC.

V usage is TRBV28 and J usage is TRBJ2-3; possible D gene TRBD2, 5 bases. Per the germline V gene, CDR1 is MDHEN and CDR2 is SYDVKM. V was trimmed by 8 bases and J by 2 bases, leaving 17 bases between them. CDR3 length: 15 residues. The CDR3 DNA reads as TGTGCCAGCTGCTCCCCGCCGGGGTACACAGATACGCAGTATTTT. It specifies CASCSPPGYTDTQYF.

The J gene is TRBJ2-5, the V gene TRBV27; 7 positions agree with TRBD2. The germline gives CDR1 MNHEY, CDR2 SMNVEV (reference sequence). This CDR3 has 18 amino acids. Trimming at V came to 3 bases and at J to 0 bases, leaving 13 bases not matched to a gene. The CDR3 loop reads CASSLGPLLADHQETQYF. In DNA, the CDR3 is TGTGCCAGCAGTTTGGGGCCTCTTCTAGCGGATCACCAAGAGACCCAGTACTTC.

This rearrangement joins TRBV11-2 to TRBJ2-1; 12 bases match TRBD2. CDR3 length: 15 residues. J lost 6 bases, V lost 4 bases, and 4 bases had no gene match. Per germline, CDR1 SGHAT and CDR2 FQNNGV. The DNA for the CDR3 is TGTGCCAGCAGCTCGCTAGCGGGAGGGGCCAATGAGCAGTTCTTC. Translation gives CASSSLAGGANEQFF.

This clone has a handful of counts. This sequence joins TRBV5-6 and TRBJ2-5, with TRBD1 matching over 8 bases. The CDR3 length is 15 residues. Per germline, CDR1 SGHDT and CDR2 YYEEEE. The V and J ends lost 3 bases and 5 bases, in that order; junction bases with no gene match: 9. The CDR3 sequence: CASSWVGQGGETQYF. The CDR3, as DNA: TGTGCCAGCAGCTGGGTAGGACAGGGAGGCGAGACCCAGTACTTC.

CDR3 sequence reads: CASSRRLDHTGELFF. CDR3 coding DNA: TGTGCCAGCAGTCGTCGACTAGACCACACCGGGGAGCTGTTTTTT. The chain couples TRBV27 to TRBJ2-2, with a possible D match to TRBD2 (6 bases). The CDR3 covers 15 residues. The germline V and J ends were trimmed by 5 bases and 3 bases, with 13 bases remaining between them. Germline CDR1 and CDR2: MNHEY and SMNVEV (reference sequence).

This clone was picked up one time. At one boundary the junction diverges from the germline segment, which might be a read error. This chain links TRBV5-1 with TRBJ1-6, with a weak D call TRBD1 (5 bases). The CDR3 totals 14 residues. Germline-derived CDR1 and CDR2 are SGHRS and YFSETQ. The CDR3 nucleotides are TGCGCCAGCAGCTTGGGGGACTATCATTCACCCCTCCACTTT. It specifies CASSLGDYHSPLHF.

This chain connects TRBV30 to TRBJ1-2, with TRBD1 matching over 7 bases. CDR3 length equals 14 residues. Germline lookup yields CDR1 GTSNPN and CDR2 SVGIG (reference sequence). Losses at the gene ends were 3 bases for V and 4 bases for J; bases not matched to a gene: 8. As DNA, the CDR3 is TGTGCCTGGAGAATGGCAGGGGGATCCTATGGCTACACCTTC. Protein product: CAWRMAGGSYGYTF.